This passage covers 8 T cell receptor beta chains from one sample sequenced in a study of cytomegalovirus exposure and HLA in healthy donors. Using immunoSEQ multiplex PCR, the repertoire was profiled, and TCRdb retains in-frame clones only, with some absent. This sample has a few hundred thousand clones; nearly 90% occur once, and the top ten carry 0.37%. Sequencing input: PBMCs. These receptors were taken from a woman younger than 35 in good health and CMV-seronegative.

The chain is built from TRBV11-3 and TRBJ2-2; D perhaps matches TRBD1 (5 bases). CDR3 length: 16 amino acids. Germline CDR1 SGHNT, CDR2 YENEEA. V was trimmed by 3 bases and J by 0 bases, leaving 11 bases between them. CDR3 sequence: CASSLTAHANTGELFF. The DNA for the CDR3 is TGTGCCAGCAGCTTGACAGCACACGCGAACACCGGGGAGCTGTTTTTT.

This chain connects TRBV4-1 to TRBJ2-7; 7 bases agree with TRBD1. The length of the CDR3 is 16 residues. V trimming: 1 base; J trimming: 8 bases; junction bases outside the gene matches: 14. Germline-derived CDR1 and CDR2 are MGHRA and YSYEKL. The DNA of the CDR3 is TGCGCCAGCAGCCAAGCTCTCCAGGGGGAACTTGTCAAGCAGTACTTC. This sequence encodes CASSQALQGELVKQYF.

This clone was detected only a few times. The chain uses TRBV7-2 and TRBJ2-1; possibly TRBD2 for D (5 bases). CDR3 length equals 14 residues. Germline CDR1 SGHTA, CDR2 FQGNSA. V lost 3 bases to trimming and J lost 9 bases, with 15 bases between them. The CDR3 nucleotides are TGTGCCAGCAGCTTCAGCGGTGACCACGGTGAGCAGTTCTTC. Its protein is CASSFSGDHGEQFF.

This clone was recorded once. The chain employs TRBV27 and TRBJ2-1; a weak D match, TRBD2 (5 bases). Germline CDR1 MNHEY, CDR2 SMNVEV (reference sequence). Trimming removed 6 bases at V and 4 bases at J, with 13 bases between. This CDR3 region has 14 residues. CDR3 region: CASSQGSGYNEQFF. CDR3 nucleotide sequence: TGTGCCAGCAGCCAAGGTTCGGGGTACAATGAGCAGTTCTTC.

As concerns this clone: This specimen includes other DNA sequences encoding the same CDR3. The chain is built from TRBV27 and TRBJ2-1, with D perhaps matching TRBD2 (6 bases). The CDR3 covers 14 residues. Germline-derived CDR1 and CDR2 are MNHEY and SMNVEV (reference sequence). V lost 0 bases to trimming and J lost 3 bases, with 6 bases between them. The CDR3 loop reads CASSLSGGYNEQFF. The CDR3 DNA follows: TGTGCCAGCAGTTTATCGGGGGGCTACAATGAGCAGTTCTTC.

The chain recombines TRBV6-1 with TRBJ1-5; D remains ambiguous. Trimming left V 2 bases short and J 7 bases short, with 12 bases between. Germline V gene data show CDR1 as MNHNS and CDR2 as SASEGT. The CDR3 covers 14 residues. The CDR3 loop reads CASSEQSGNQPQHF. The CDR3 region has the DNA TGTGCCAGCAGTGAACAGTCGGGGAACCAGCCCCAGCATTTT.

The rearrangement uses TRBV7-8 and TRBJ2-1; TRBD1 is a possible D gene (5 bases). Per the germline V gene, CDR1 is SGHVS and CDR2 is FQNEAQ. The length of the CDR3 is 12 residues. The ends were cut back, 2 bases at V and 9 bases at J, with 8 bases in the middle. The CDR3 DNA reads TGTGCCAGCAGCTTATGGGGCGGTGAGCAGTTCTTC. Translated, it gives CASSLWGGEQFF.

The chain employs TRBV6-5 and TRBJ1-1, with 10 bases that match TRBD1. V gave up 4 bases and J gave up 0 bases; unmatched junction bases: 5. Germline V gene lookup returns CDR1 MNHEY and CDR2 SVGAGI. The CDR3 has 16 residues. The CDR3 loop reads CASSSRTGGLNTEAFF. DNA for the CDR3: TGTGCCAGCAGTTCTCGGACAGGGGGACTGAACACTGAAGCTTTCTTT.